Below are 28 T cell receptor beta chains sequenced from a single sample in a study of STAT5B mutations in CD4+ large granular lymphocyte leukemia. This table comes from immunoSEQ multiplex PCR, and its TCRdb copy is limited to in-frame clones, with some not included. The repertoire includes around 31,000 clones, 65% to 75% of them detected once, and roughly 1% sits in the top ten. The material sequenced was CD4+ T cells from blood buffy coats. All receptors derive from a human donor in good health.

The rearrangement links TRBV5-1 to TRBJ2-5; D is ambiguous. Germline values: CDR1 SGHRS, CDR2 YFSETQ. There are 13 residues in the CDR3. V was pared by 3 bases and J by 5 bases, with 11 bases between. CDR3 coding DNA: TGCGCCAGCAGCTGGAGCGTCCGTGAGACCCAGTACTTC. Protein sequence: CASSWSVRETQYF.

CDR3 sequence (DNA): TGTGCCAGCAGCTTAGCTCGGGGGAGCGGGAGGGTGGAAGAGACCCAGTACTTC. Translation gives CASSLARGSGRVEETQYF. The rearrangement links TRBV7-9 to TRBJ2-5; 10 bases are shared with TRBD2. CDR3 length: 18 residues. The J segment lost 3 bases and the V segment lost 0 bases, leaving 10 bases of the junction unmatched. The germline gives CDR1 SEHNR, CDR2 FQNEAQ (reference sequence).

The chain links TRBV7-2 to TRBJ1-5; D is undetermined. Trimming took 1 base from V and 7 from J, leaving 8 bases between them. Looked up from germline, CDR1 is SGHTA and CDR2 is FQGNSA. This CDR3 is 13 amino acids long. The CDR3 here is CASSLDVGQPQHF. The CDR3 DNA follows: TGTGCCAGCAGCTTAGATGTGGGCCAGCCCCAGCATTTT.

The rearrangement uses TRBV14 and TRBJ1-1; D possibly corresponds to TRBD1 (5 bases). The ends were cut back, 0 bases at V and 1 base at J, with 12 bases in the middle. The CDR3 extends over 16 amino acids. CDR1 SGHDN and CDR2 FVKESK come from the germline V gene. The CDR3 bases are TGTGCCAGCAGCCAAGATGGGCAGGGCCCGAACACTGAAGCTTTCTTT. Its protein is CASSQDGQGPNTEAFF.

The J gene is TRBJ2-7, the V gene TRBV5-6; D remains ambiguous. Looked up from germline, CDR1 is SGHDT and CDR2 is YYEEEE. The CDR3 totals 15 residues. V gave up 0 bases and J gave up 0 bases, with 10 bases separating them. DNA of the CDR3: TGTGCCAGCAGCTTGGCAGGTTTTAGCTCCTACGAGCAGTACGTC. Its protein is CASSLAGFSSYEQYV.

The gene calls are TRBV19 and TRBJ2-2; D is possibly TRBD2 (6 bases). CDR1 LNHDA and CDR2 SQIVND come from the germline V gene (reference sequence). This CDR3 has 16 amino acids. The germline V and J ends were trimmed by 0 bases and 5 bases, with 13 bases remaining between them. The CDR3 loop reads CASSIDSRERTGELFF. CDR3 bases: TGTGCCAGTAGTATAGATTCTCGGGAGAGGACCGGGGAGCTGTTTTTT.

The V and J genes are TRBV19 and TRBJ1-1, with D hard to call. The CDR3 sequence is 14 residues long. Trimming removed 3 bases at V and 7 bases at J, with 15 bases between. CDR1 LNHDA and CDR2 SQIVND come from the germline V gene (reference sequence). The CDR3 DNA reads TGTGCCAGTAGTATTTCTACGGGTTTGGGTGAAGCTTTCTTT. It codes for CASSISTGLGEAFF. Full variable domain (remainder filled in from reference TRBV19 and TRBJ1-1): DGGITQSPKYLFRKEGQNVTLSCEQNLNHDAMYWYRQDPGQGLRLIYYSQIVNDFQKGDIAEGYSVSREKKESFPLTVTSAQKNPTAFYLCASSISTGLGEAFFGQGTRLTVV.

The rearrangement links TRBV30 to TRBJ2-5; D is possibly TRBD2 (7 bases). This CDR3 is built from 15 residues. Per the germline V gene, CDR1 is GTSNPN and CDR2 is SVGIG (reference sequence). V lost 0 bases and J 1 base, leaving 12 bases between the germline ends. The CDR3: CAWSVGGGLQETQYF. CDR3 coding DNA: TGTGCCTGGAGTGTAGGGGGGGGACTCCAAGAGACCCAGTACTTC.

The chain joins TRBV4-3 to TRBJ2-6; the D gene is possibly TRBD2 (7 bases). Trimming pared 0 bases from V and 0 bases from J, leaving 9 bases between. This CDR3 spans 17 amino acids. The germline CDR1 and CDR2 sequences are LGHNA and YSLEER. In nucleotides, the CDR3 is TGCGCCAGCAGCCAAGAAGGGGGGGGCTCTGGGGCCAACGTCCTGACTTTC. It specifies CASSQEGGGSGANVLTF.

This chain connects TRBV7-9 to TRBJ2-3; no clear D. From germline, CDR1 is SEHNR and CDR2 FQNEAQ (reference sequence). The CDR3 has 12 amino acids. The V end was cut by 5 bases, the J end by 7 bases, with 10 bases between. CDR3 nucleotides: TGTGCCAGCAGCCCCCGGGTTAATACGCAGTATTTT. Translated, it gives CASSPRVNTQYF.

This clone was counted between two and nine times. The same CDR3 is also encoded by other DNA sequences in this sample. V and J are TRBV2 and TRBJ1-1; 7 nucleotides align to TRBD1. The CDR3 contains 14 residues. Germline trimming cut 5 bases from V and 0 bases from J; bases unmatched to any gene: 3. Looked up from germline, CDR1 is SNHLY and CDR2 is FYNNEI. CDR3 region: CASSRQGMNTEAFF. The CDR3 coding sequence is TGTGCCAGCAGTAGACAGGGCATGAACACTGAAGCTTTCTTT.

This clone was seen a few times. V gene TRBV19 combines with J gene TRBJ1-1; tentative D call: TRBD1 (6 bases). The CDR3 has 17 residues. The V gene lost 6 bases and the J gene lost 3 bases, with 23 bases spanning the gap. Looked up from germline, CDR1 is LNHDA and CDR2 is SQIVND (reference sequence). The CDR3 coding sequence is TGTGCCAGTAGACACAGCGGGAGCAGGGGCAGGGACACTGAAGCTTTCTTT. Amino acid sequence: CASRHSGSRGRDTEAFF.

This chain uses TRBV5-6 with TRBJ2-5; TRBD1 matches at 9 bases. The CDR3 runs 14 residues. The V gene's germline CDR1 is SGHDT and CDR2 YYEEEE. V was clipped by 2 bases and J by 11 bases; unmatched bases: 10. This CDR3 reads CASSFWDRAGEQYF. CDR3 nucleotide sequence: TGTGCCAGCAGCTTCTGGGACAGGGCCGGGGAGCAGTACTTC.

The chain joins TRBV30 to TRBJ2-4; D call uncertain. The CDR3 has 14 residues. V was cut by 0 bases and J by 8 bases, with 14 bases left in between. Germline CDR1 reads GTSNPN; CDR2 reads SVGIG (reference sequence). The CDR3 DNA is TGTGCCTGGAGTGTAGACACCCGTGGGGACATTCAGTACTTC. Amino acids: CAWSVDTRGDIQYF.

The chain employs TRBV19 and TRBJ1-5; TRBD1 aligns across 7 bases. Germline V gives CDR1 LNHDA, CDR2 SQIVND (reference sequence). V lost 11 bases to trimming and J lost 3 bases; unmatched junction nucleotides: 10. This CDR3 spans 14 amino acids. As DNA, the CDR3 is TGTGCCGGATCGGGGACAGCCTTCAATCAGCCCCAGCATTTT. Protein product: CAGSGTAFNQPQHF. Variable domain in full (rest from reference TRBV19 and TRBJ1-5): DGGITQSPKYLFRKEGQNVTLSCEQNLNHDAMYWYRQDPGQGLRLIYYSQIVNDFQKGDIAEGYSVSREKKESFPLTVTSAQKNPTAFYLCAGSGTAFNQPQHFGDGTRLSIL.

The chain combines TRBV11-1 with TRBJ2-7; 9 nucleotides line up with TRBD1. This CDR3 spans 14 amino acids. Unmatched junction bases numbered 7, after V lost 5 bases and J lost 5 bases. Germline V lookup: CDR1 SGHAT, CDR2 FQDESV (reference sequence). In DNA, the CDR3 is TGTGCCAGCAGCGCCCGGGACAGGGACCACGAGCAGTACTTC. This translates into CASSARDRDHEQYF.

The chain combines TRBV5-6 with TRBJ1-2, with TRBD1 as a possible D gene (6 bases). The V gene's germline CDR1 is SGHDT and CDR2 YYEEEE. CDR3 length: 14 amino acids. V lost 2 bases, J lost 9 bases, and 17 bases lay in between. CDR3 region: CASSFFQGRVSYTF. CDR3 DNA sequence: TGTGCCAGCAGCTTCTTTCAGGGGCGCGTTAGCTACACCTTC.

V usage is TRBV18 and J usage is TRBJ2-2; D is undetermined. CDR3 length equals 13 residues. CDR1 is KGHSH, CDR2 LQKENI, per germline. The V and J ends lost 2 bases and 0 bases respectively, with 1 base between them. CDR3: CASSPSNTGELFF. DNA of the CDR3: TGTGCCAGCTCACCATCGAACACCGGGGAGCTGTTTTTT. The entire variable domain, with the rest obtained from reference TRBV18 and TRBJ2-2, is as follows: NAGVMQNPRHLVRRRGQEARLRCSPMKGHSHVYWYRQLPEEGLKFMVYLQKENIIDESGMPKERFSAEFPKEGPSILRIQQVVRGDSAAYFCASSPSNTGELFFGEGSRLTVL.

This clone was recorded a few times. The genes are TRBV11-2 and TRBJ1-4; no reliable D call. This CDR3 contains 11 residues. Trimming removed 0 bases from V and 12 bases from J, with 5 bases in between. CDR1 and CDR2 from the germline V gene are SGHAT and FQNNGV. The CDR3 sequence: CASSLDGELFF. The CDR3 DNA follows: TGTGCCAGCAGCTTAGATGGGGAACTGTTTTTT.

The V gene is TRBV5-6, the J gene TRBJ2-5, with 8 bases that match TRBD2. The end of the DNA is better explained by TRBJ2-7, so the J call may be wrong. The CDR3 contains 15 residues. Germline CDR1 SGHDT, CDR2 YYEEEE. The CDR3 sequence: CASSFPGLGQYEQYF. As DNA, the CDR3 is TGTGCCAGCAGCTTCCCGGGACTAGGGCAATACGAGCAGTACTTC.

This sequence joins TRBV15 and TRBJ2-7; D tentatively reads TRBD1 or TRBD2 (5 bases each). This CDR3 is built from 14 residues. CDR1 is LNHNV and CDR2 is YYDKDF in the germline V gene (reference sequence). V lost 3 bases and J 2 bases, leaving 11 bases between the germline ends. The CDR3 region is CATSRGTIPYEQYF. The CDR3 DNA reads TGTGCCACCAGCAGGGGGACGATACCCTACGAGCAGTACTTC.

V gene TRBV6-1 combines with J gene TRBJ2-1; D gene ambiguous. The germline V and J ends were trimmed by 7 bases and 4 bases, with 14 bases remaining between them. The length of the CDR3 is 14 residues. Germline-derived CDR1 and CDR2 are MNHNS and SASEGT. CDR3 in amino acids: CASMVTLGYNEQFF. DNA for the CDR3: TGTGCCAGCATGGTAACCTTAGGTTACAATGAGCAGTTCTTC.

The sample holds a few counts of this clone. This chain uses TRBV2 with TRBJ2-1, with a tentative D call TRBD2 (6 bases). V was trimmed by 2 bases and J by 13 bases, leaving 15 bases between them. Germline V CDR1 and CDR2: SNHLY, FYNNEI. The CDR3 has 13 residues. The chain's CDR3 is CASSENRGITQFF. The CDR3 nucleotides read TGTGCCAGCAGTGAAAATCGGGGGATCACTCAGTTCTTC.

This clone has just one count. V usage is TRBV29-1 and J usage is TRBJ1-2; 9 nucleotides align to TRBD1. Germline V CDR1 and CDR2: SQVTM, ANQGSEA. This CDR3 comprises 15 residues. Trimming removed 0 bases from V and 2 bases from J; junction bases left unmatched: 4. CDR3 nucleotides: TGCAGCGTTGAAGATAGGGGACAGGGCAACTATGGCTACACCTTC. Translating it yields CSVEDRGQGNYGYTF.

The chain links TRBV5-5 to TRBJ2-7, with 8 bases fitting TRBD1. Germline CDR1 SGHKS, CDR2 YYEKEE (reference sequence). After removal of 8 bases from V and 6 bases from J, the junction contained 19 bases not matched to a gene. This CDR3 region has 16 residues. CDR3 in amino acids: CASLPEGTGTISEQYV. DNA of the CDR3: TGTGCCAGTCTCCCGGAGGGGACAGGAACTATAAGCGAGCAGTACGTC.

This rearrangement joins TRBV5-4 to TRBJ2-1; 8 nucleotides agree with TRBD1. CDR1 is SGHNT and CDR2 is YYREEE in the germline V gene (reference sequence). Trimming removed 4 bases from V and 3 bases from J; junction bases left unmatched: 6. The CDR3 is made up of 15 amino acids. The CDR3 loop reads CASSLPGTGYNEQFF. The CDR3 DNA sequence: TGTGCCAGCAGCCTCCCCGGGACAGGCTACAATGAGCAGTTCTTC.

This rearrangement joins TRBV29-1 to TRBJ2-1; tentatively, D is TRBD1 (6 bases). Germline V gene lookup returns CDR1 SQVTM and CDR2 ANQGSEA. The CDR3 is made up of 13 amino acids. Trimming stripped 6 bases from V and 6 bases from J, with 15 bases between. CDR3 sequence (DNA): TGCAGCGTGGTGGCCGGACAGACCAATGAGCAGTTCTTC. It translates to CSVVAGQTNEQFF.

CDR3: CAISDGGGRHTGELFF. The CDR3 bases are TGTGCCATCAGTGACGGCGGGGGGCGGCACACCGGGGAGCTGTTTTTT. The chain recombines TRBV10-3 with TRBJ2-2, with 8 bases aligning to TRBD2. Germline lookup yields CDR1 ENHRY and CDR2 SYGVKD. CDR3 length: 16 amino acids. With 3 bases clipped from V and 3 bases from J, the junction kept 6 bases outside the gene matches.